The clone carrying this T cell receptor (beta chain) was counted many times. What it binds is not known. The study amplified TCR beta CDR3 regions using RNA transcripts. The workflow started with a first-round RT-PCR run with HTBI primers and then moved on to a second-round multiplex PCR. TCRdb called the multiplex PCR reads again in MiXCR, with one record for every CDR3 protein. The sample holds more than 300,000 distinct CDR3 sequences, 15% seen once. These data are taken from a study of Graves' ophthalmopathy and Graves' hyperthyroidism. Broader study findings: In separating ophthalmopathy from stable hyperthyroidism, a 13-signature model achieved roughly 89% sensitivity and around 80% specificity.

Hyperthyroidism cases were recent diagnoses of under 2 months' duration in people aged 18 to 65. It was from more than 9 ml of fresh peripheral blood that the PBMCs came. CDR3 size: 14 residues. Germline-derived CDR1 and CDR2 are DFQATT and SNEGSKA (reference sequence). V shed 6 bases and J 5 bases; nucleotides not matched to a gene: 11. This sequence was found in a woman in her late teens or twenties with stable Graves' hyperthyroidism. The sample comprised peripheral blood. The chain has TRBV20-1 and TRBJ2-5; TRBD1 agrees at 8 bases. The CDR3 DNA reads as TGCAGTGCAATCCTACCCCGACAGGGGGAGACCCAGTACTTC. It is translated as CSAILPRQGETQYF.